This T cell receptor beta chain was obtained from a study of human T cells and chemical hapten exposure (dated by TCRdb to 2020 to 2022). About the full investigation: The libraries were sequenced as a pool, and the TCR yield per sample differed mostly because of small variations in library volumes within the pool. In alopecia patients, the study followed how the peripheral blood TCR repertoire changed in vivo over primary and secondary sensitization to diphenylcyclopropenone (DPC), a hapten. Each blood RNA sample was used to sequence both TCR alpha and TCR beta chains. Study-level results and caveats: No change with DPC sensitization was found in the number of TCRs above 1 in 1000 frequency, and no evidence of global repertoire structure alterations was found. After repeated subsampling, changes were observed in the strength of the expansion versus patch-test correlation and in the threshold at which the correlation became significant.

This clonotype was picked up many times. Its antigen is unknown. Base qualities are not provided; no much larger clone lies one nucleotide away. Total RNA was extracted from unfractionated whole blood that had been collected in Tempus Blood RNA tubes. About five healthy volunteers served as TCR sequencing controls and were bled at day 0, 2 weeks and 6 weeks. The protocol used for the library was 5' RACE. Sequencing took place on an Illumina MiSeq. Library preparation attached unique molecular identifiers to individual cDNA molecules for quantitative, reproducible TCR counting. The paper's data handling went like this. A median of roughly 98,000 TCRs per sample was observed, with a range of 23,224 to 690,600. The Decombinator software suite was used to annotate V, J and CDR3 in the TCR reads. For the PS versus PT1 abundance plots, all samples were subsampled to the same number of TCRs (28,000). Expanded TCRs were defined as absent before sensitization and observed at least eight times at the 2-week time point. TCRdb reran the public reads through fastp at Q25 and MiXCR, keeping productive beta chains. For every CDR3 protein sequence, its rows merge into one entry that carries the most common genes and DNA. The authors' filters were not applied to this entry. The sample contains 130,000 or so distinct CDR3 sequences, around 4% of them found a single time. The top ten clonotypes cover 1.2% to 1.5% of the sample.

The CDR3 runs 13 residues from the cysteine to the phenylalanine. The retained sequence is limited to the CDR3, 39 bases, with the frame set at the first base. The germline V gene supplies CDR1 ENHRY and CDR2 SYGVKD. Trimming costs V 5 bases and J 2 bases, and their ends lie 8 bases apart. The source of this sequence is a female donor in good health. The chain joins TRBV10-3 to TRBJ2-3; the D gene is not confidently resolved. In nucleotides, the sequence is TGTGCCATCAGTTTAGAGGCCACAGATACGCAGTATTTT. This codes for CAISLEATDTQYF.